Below are 21 T cell receptor beta chains sequenced from a single sample in a study of T cells in Graves' hyperthyroidism and ophthalmopathy. What was amplified from RNA transcripts were TCR beta CDR3 regions. The primer set for the first-round RT-PCR of the TCR CDR3 was HTBI. TCRdb called the multiplex PCR reads again in MiXCR, with one record for every CDR3 protein. The sample yields a few hundred thousand distinct CDR3 sequences, roughly 15% seen once. The sequenced material came from blood. The receptors were sampled from a woman in her 50s with Graves' hyperthyroidism that later progressed to Graves' ophthalmopathy.

This clonotype was detected many times. CDR3 residues: CASTTETGPSYNEQFF. CDR3 bases: TGCGCCAGCACCACAGAAACAGGACCCTCCTACAATGAGCAGTTCTTC. This chain links TRBV10-2 with TRBJ2-1; maybe TRBD1 (5 bases). This CDR3 region has 16 residues. The germline gives CDR1 WSHSY, CDR2 SAAADI. Trimming left V 7 bases short and J 0 bases short, with 16 bases between.

This clonotype was detected many times. The V gene is TRBV5-1, the J gene TRBJ2-1; D may be TRBD1 (5 bases). V shed 4 bases and J shed 8 bases, with 13 bases lying between them. The V gene's germline CDR1 is SGHRS and CDR2 YFSETQ. The CDR3 runs 13 residues. CDR3 DNA: TGCGCCAGCAGCCACGGACAAGTCGATGAGCAGTTCTTC. As protein: CASSHGQVDEQFF.

Note on this clonotype: A much bigger clone sits one base away, suggesting this may be a read error. V and J are TRBV10-3 and TRBJ1-6; D remains ambiguous. The V end was cut by 0 bases, the J end by 0 bases, with 15 bases between. The CDR3 contains 19 residues. Looked up from germline, CDR1 is ENHRY and CDR2 is SYGVKD. The CDR3 spells CAISESGEQSSSYNSPLHF. CDR3 sequence (DNA): TGTGCCATCAGTGAGTCGGGCGAACAGTCGAGCTCCTATAATTCACCCCTCCACTTT.

This clonotype was counted a few times. This chain links TRBV27 with TRBJ2-3, with D possibly being TRBD2 (6 bases). V was shortened by 3 bases and J by 11 bases, with 18 bases between the two germline ends. The CDR3 is 14 amino acids. CDR1 is MNHEY and CDR2 is SMNVEV in the germline V gene (reference sequence). The CDR3 here is CASSFVSRGGEQYF. The CDR3 bases are TGTGCCAGCAGTTTTGTGTCTAGGGGAGGTGAGCAGTATTTT.

This chain links TRBV4-1 with TRBJ2-7; D might be TRBD2 (5 bases). V lost 2 bases to trimming and J lost 2 bases, with 16 bases between them. The CDR3 spans 16 residues. The V gene's germline CDR1 is MGHRA and CDR2 YSYEKL. CDR3 sequence reads: CASSQPPGSLTYEQYF. The CDR3 nucleotides are TGCGCCAGCAGCCAACCGCCGGGATCCCTTACCTACGAGCAGTACTTC.

This clonotype was seen at least ten times. As DNA, the CDR3 is TGTGCCCTGAGGATACCCGGGACGGACGGTAGCCAAAACATTCAGTACTTC. Amino acids: CALRIPGTDGSQNIQYF. The chain has TRBV11-3 and TRBJ2-4; D may correspond to TRBD1 or TRBD2 (5 bases each). Germline values: CDR1 SGHNT, CDR2 YENEEA. V dropped 11 bases and J dropped 5 bases, with 28 bases sitting between them. The CDR3 spans 17 residues. Complete variable domain (other parts from reference TRBV11-3 and TRBJ2-4): EAGVVQSPRYKIIEKKQPVAFWCNPISGHNTLYWYLQNLGQGPELLIRYENEEAVDDSQLPKDRFSAERLKGVDSTLKIQPAELGDSAVYLCALRIPGTDGSQNIQYFGAGTRLSVL.

The chain has TRBV30 and TRBJ2-5, with 9 bases matching TRBD1. V was clipped by 2 bases and J by 5 bases; unmatched bases: 6. The germline CDR1 and CDR2 sequences are GTSNPN and SVGIG (reference sequence). The CDR3 loop spans 14 amino acids. DNA for the CDR3: TGTGCCTGGAGTCCGGGACAGGGTCAGGAGACCCAGTACTTC. It yields the protein CAWSPGQGQETQYF.

This clonotype appeared many times. The gene calls are TRBV7-2 and TRBJ2-6; D is uncertain. This CDR3 is 14 amino acids long. V was shortened by 5 bases and J by 0 bases, with 5 bases between the two germline ends. From germline, CDR1 is SGHTA and CDR2 FQGNSA. CDR3 sequence: CASSAYSGANVLTF. The CDR3, as DNA: TGTGCCAGCAGCGCATACTCTGGGGCCAACGTCCTGACTTTC.

As to this clonotype: Just one base apart from a much larger clone, this may be a read error. V gene TRBV20-1 combines with J gene TRBJ1-5; D may be TRBD1 (5 bases). The V end lost 0 bases, the J end lost 12 bases, and 27 bases lay between the germline ends. The CDR3 extends over 17 amino acids. CDR1 DFQATT and CDR2 SNEGSKA come from the germline V gene (reference sequence). The CDR3 is CSARDQGQGLKGKLQHF. For the CDR3, the DNA is TGCAGTGCTAGAGATCAGGGTCAGGGCCTCAAAGGGAAGCTCCAGCATTTT.

Many counts were recorded for this clonotype. The chain carries TRBV27 and TRBJ2-4, with 8 bases fitting TRBD1. V lost 6 bases to trimming and J lost 5 bases; unmatched junction nucleotides: 12. Germline values: CDR1 MNHEY, CDR2 SMNVEV (reference sequence). CDR3 length: 16 residues. The CDR3 here is CASSDIRGLIENIQYF. For the CDR3, the DNA is TGTGCCAGCAGCGACATCAGGGGGCTCATAGAAAACATTCAGTACTTC.

V usage is TRBV4-2 and J usage is TRBJ1-5; 10 bases are shared with TRBD1. Germline CDR1 LGHNA, CDR2 YNFKEQ. This CDR3 spans 14 amino acids. V gave up 8 bases and J gave up 5 bases; unmatched junction bases: 6. In DNA form, the CDR3 reads TGTGCCAGCTCAGACGGACAGGGGGATCAGCCCCAGCATTTT. Encoded protein: CASSDGQGDQPQHF.

This clonotype was picked up a small number of times. Possible read error: a much larger clone is one base away. The chain joins TRBV28 to TRBJ2-3; a possible D gene is TRBD1 (5 bases). Trimming stripped 2 bases from V and 4 bases from J, with 13 bases between. Germline V gene lookup returns CDR1 MDHEN and CDR2 SYDVKM. The CDR3 runs to 15 residues. The CDR3 nucleotides are TGTGCCAGCAGTTTAGGCAGGGCGAGCCCAGATACGCAGTATTTT. Encoded protein: CASSLGRASPDTQYF.

This clonotype has at least ten counts. The V and J genes are TRBV30 and TRBJ2-3; D ambiguous. The CDR3 has 12 residues. Germline lookup yields CDR1 GTSNPN and CDR2 SVGIG (reference sequence). Trimming left V 5 bases short and J 2 bases short, with 8 bases between. In nucleotides, the CDR3 is TGTGCCTGGGGTCCAGACACAGATACGCAGTATTTT. Translation: CAWGPDTDTQYF. Looking up the rest from reference TRBV30 and TRBJ2-3 gives the full variable domain: SQTIHQWPATLVQPVGSPLSLECTVEGTSNPNLYWYRQAAGRGLQLLFYSVGIGQISSEVPQNLSASRPQDRQFILSSKKLLLSDSGFYLCAWGPDTDTQYFGPGTRLTVL.

This clonotype was found a few times. The chain has TRBV7-9 and TRBJ1-1; 9 bases are shared with TRBD1. This CDR3 comprises 18 residues. The junction had 16 bases not matched to a gene; V was cut back by 4 bases and J by 4 bases. Germline lookup yields CDR1 SEHNR and CDR2 FQNEAQ (reference sequence). CDR3 nucleotides: TGTGCCAGCAGCTCGAACCTGGGACAGGGTAATCTGGGCACTGAAGCTTTCTTT. Amino acids: CASSSNLGQGNLGTEAFF.

This clonotype has a handful of counts. This chain links TRBV24-1 with TRBJ2-1; D is undetermined. The germline V and J ends were trimmed by 4 bases and 0 bases, with 18 bases remaining between them. Germline V gives CDR1 KGHDR, CDR2 SFDVKD. This CDR3 contains 18 residues. The CDR3 DNA is TGTGCCACCAGTGACCACCTTAGTACCAAGGGCTCCTACAATGAGCAGTTCTTC. This codes for CATSDHLSTKGSYNEQFF.

In this sample, this clonotype turned up many times. One end of the junction does not line up with germline, which may come from a read error. This chain joins TRBV7-7 and TRBJ2-1, with D perhaps matching TRBD1 (5 bases). CDR1 and CDR2 from the germline V gene are SSHAT and FNYEAQ (reference sequence). The CDR3 runs 13 residues. The chain's CDR3 is CASSLGRGYEQFF. In DNA form, the CDR3 reads TGTGCTAGCAGCTTAGGTAGGGGCTATGAGCAGTTCTTC.

The chain employs TRBV5-1 and TRBJ1-4; D possibly corresponds to TRBD1 (6 bases). Trimming stripped 4 bases from V and 0 bases from J, with 16 bases between. CDR1 is SGHRS, CDR2 YFSETQ, per germline. This CDR3 is 17 amino acids long. CDR3: CASSPGQLRATNEKLFF. The CDR3 bases are TGCGCCAGCAGCCCAGGACAGCTACGCGCAACTAATGAAAAACTGTTTTTT.

This clonotype is large (0.1 to 1%) within its sample. V is TRBV24-1 and J is TRBJ2-2; no firm D call. The V and J ends lost 2 bases and 0 bases respectively, with 6 bases between them. The CDR3 loop spans 15 amino acids. Per germline, CDR1 KGHDR and CDR2 SFDVKD. The CDR3 spells CATSDSVTNTGELFF. The CDR3 nucleotides read TGTGCCACCAGTGATTCAGTGACGAACACCGGGGAGCTGTTTTTT.

The chain joins TRBV29-1 to TRBJ1-1; 7 bases fit TRBD1. Trimming took 4 bases from V and 4 from J; bases not matched to a gene: 9. Germline CDR1 and CDR2: SQVTM and ANQGSEA. The CDR3 spans 14 residues. In nucleotides, the CDR3 is TGCAGCGTTGTGAGGGGGCCGGGAGGCACTGAAGCTTTCTTT. As protein: CSVVRGPGGTEAFF.

This clonotype was observed at least ten times. The chain joins TRBV2 to TRBJ2-3, with D perhaps matching TRBD2 (5 bases). Per germline, CDR1 SNHLY and CDR2 FYNNEI. With 7 bases removed from V and 3 bases from J, the gap between germline ends came to 11 bases. The CDR3 is made up of 13 amino acids. The CDR3 DNA is TGTGCCAGCACCGTACGGGAAACAGATACGCAGTATTTT. It is translated as CASTVRETDTQYF.

This clonotype has at least ten counts. The V call is TRBV29-1, the J call TRBJ1-2, with 8 bases that match TRBD1. Per germline, CDR1 SQVTM and CDR2 ANQGSEA. The CDR3 sequence is 15 residues long. The trim removed 3 bases at V and 7 bases at J, leaving 13 bases unmatched. The chain's CDR3 is CSVDGHGNRGFGYTF. CDR3 sequence (DNA): TGCAGCGTTGATGGGCACGGGAACAGGGGGTTTGGCTACACCTTC.